One sample yielded the 17 T cell receptor beta chains listed below, sequenced in a study of blood T cell repertoires in COVID-19. Repertoires were generated with immunoSEQ multiplex PCR, while TCRdb's copy carries only in-frame clones and drops some. The sample holds about 69,000 clones, 82% seen once. The sample consisted of peripheral blood. These TCRs come from a human donor in a cohort sampled during active COVID-19.

This clone showed up many times. V and J are TRBV11-2 and TRBJ1-2, with unresolved D. This CDR3 has 15 residues. CDR1 SGHAT and CDR2 FQNNGV come from the germline V gene. V lost 4 bases and J lost 7, with 19 bases in between. The CDR3 here is CASSSSLALFSGYTF. The CDR3, as DNA: TGTGCCAGCAGCTCTAGCCTCGCCCTTTTCAGTGGCTACACCTTC.

The J gene is TRBJ1-2, the V gene TRBV6-5; 9 bases agree with TRBD1. CDR1 MNHEY and CDR2 SVGAGI come from the germline V gene. Unmatched junction bases numbered 13, after V lost 6 bases and J lost 8 bases. The CDR3 loop spans 15 amino acids. As DNA, the CDR3 is TGTGCCAGCAGAAACAGGGGGCGGAGGCTGGAAGGCTACACCTTC. Its translation: CASRNRGRRLEGYTF.

This chain links TRBV11-2 with TRBJ1-6; 10 nucleotides agree with TRBD1. V lost 5 bases, J lost 7 bases, and 5 bases stayed unmatched. The germline gives CDR1 SGHAT, CDR2 FQNNGV. The CDR3 sequence is 15 residues long. CDR3: CASSTGTGVNSPLHF. The CDR3 DNA reads TGTGCCAGCAGCACCGGGACAGGGGTGAATTCACCCCTCCACTTT.

The V and J genes are TRBV29-1 and TRBJ2-2; perhaps TRBD1 as D (6 bases). This CDR3 spans 13 amino acids. CDR1 is SQVTM and CDR2 is ANQGSEA in the germline V gene. Trimming stripped 4 bases from V and 4 bases from J, with 10 bases between. CDR3 amino acids: CSVAAGVTGELFF. In nucleotides, the CDR3 is TGCAGCGTTGCGGCAGGGGTCACCGGGGAGCTGTTTTTT.

The gene calls are TRBV5-4 and TRBJ2-5, with 8 bases identical to TRBD2. Losses at the gene ends were 2 bases for V and 5 bases for J; bases not matched to a gene: 8. Germline lookup yields CDR1 SGHNT and CDR2 YYREEE (reference sequence). The CDR3 runs to 15 residues. In DNA, the CDR3 is TGTGCCAGCAGCTTACTTCTAGCGGGTGTCGAGACCCAGTACTTC. This sequence encodes CASSLLLAGVETQYF. The variable domain in full, with the rest retrieved from reference TRBV5-4 and TRBJ2-5, is ETGVTQSPTHLIKTRGQQVTLRCSSQSGHNTVSWYQQALGQGPQFIFQYYREEENGRGNFPPRFSGLQFPNYSSELNVNALELDDSALYLCASSLLLAGVETQYFGPGTRLLVL.

The rearrangement joins TRBV9 to TRBJ1-6; no firm D call. Per the germline V gene, CDR1 is SGDLS and CDR2 is YYNGEE. V lost 3 bases and J 7 bases, leaving 11 bases between the germline ends. This CDR3 has 14 residues. In DNA, the CDR3 is TGTGCCAGCAGCGCATGGGAGAACAATTCACCCCTCCACTTT. Translated, it gives CASSAWENNSPLHF.

This clone was recorded only once. The gene calls are TRBV19 and TRBJ1-5, with D perhaps matching TRBD1 (6 bases). The CDR3 has 17 amino acids. V was shortened by 3 bases and J by 0 bases, with 15 bases between the two germline ends. CDR1 is LNHDA, CDR2 SQIVND, per germline (reference sequence). CDR3 region: CASSMAVGGYSNQPQHF. The CDR3 coding sequence is TGTGCCAGTAGTATGGCCGTAGGGGGTTATAGCAATCAGCCCCAGCATTTT.

The chain's CDR3 is CASRDGTGYSDTEAFF. CDR3 nucleotide sequence: TGTGCCAGCAGGGATGGGACAGGGTATTCAGACACTGAAGCTTTCTTT. The chain uses TRBV2 and TRBJ1-1; TRBD1 matches at 9 bases. V was pared by 6 bases and J by 3 bases, with 11 bases of the junction left unmatched. CDR1 and CDR2 (germline): SNHLY, FYNNEI. The CDR3 runs to 16 residues. The entire variable domain, with the rest obtained from reference TRBV2 and TRBJ1-1, is as follows: EPEVTQTPSHQVTQMGQEVILRCVPISNHLYFYWYRQILGQKVEFLVSFYNNEISEKSEIFDDQFSVERPDGSNFTLKIRSTKLEDSAMYFCASRDGTGYSDTEAFFGQGTRLTVV.

This rearrangement joins TRBV6-6 to TRBJ1-2; D not certain. The CDR3 consists of 14 residues. CDR1 and CDR2 (germline): MNHNY, SVGAGI (reference sequence). The V end lost 1 base, the J end lost 1 base, and 7 bases lay between the germline ends. The CDR3 protein is CASSYFPGNYGYTF. In DNA form, the CDR3 reads TGTGCCAGCAGTTACTTTCCAGGTAACTATGGCTACACCTTC.

In this sample, this clone turned up a few times. The rearrangement uses TRBV10-1 and TRBJ1-1; D is uncertain. V lost 5 bases to trimming and J lost 4 bases, with 11 bases between them. The CDR3 extends over 13 amino acids. Germline V gene lookup returns CDR1 WNHNN and CDR2 SYGVQD (reference sequence). CDR3 nucleotides: TGCGCCAGCAGTCCAGCCCGAGGCACTGAAGCTTTCTTT. Translation: CASSPARGTEAFF.

This rearrangement joins TRBV12-3 or TRBV12-4 to TRBJ1-2; a possible D gene is TRBD1 (6 bases). This CDR3 spans 13 amino acids. Deletions cut 6 bases from V and 7 bases from J, with 15 bases between. CDR3 sequence (DNA): TGTGCCAGCAGGACGACAGGCCACAGTGGCTACACCTTC. Encoded protein: CASRTTGHSGYTF.

In its sample, this clone was seen a few times. The CDR3 DNA is TGCGCCAGCAGCCAAAGGACAGGGGGCTACGAGCAGTACTTC. Amino acids: CASSQRTGGYEQYF. The chain has TRBV4-1 and TRBJ2-7; 10 nucleotides line up with TRBD1. Germline V lookup: CDR1 MGHRA, CDR2 YSYEKL. CDR3 size: 14 residues. Losses at the gene ends were 2 bases for V and 3 bases for J; bases not matched to a gene: 1.

This clone has just one count. The CDR3 DNA reads as TGCGCCAGCAGCCCATCGCCAGAGAACACTGAAGCTTTCTTT. Translated: CASSPSPENTEAFF. V and J are TRBV4-1 and TRBJ1-1, with D unresolved. The CDR3 covers 14 residues. V lost 4 bases, J lost 1 base, and 10 bases lay in between. Germline CDR1 reads MGHRA; CDR2 reads YSYEKL.

The chain is built from TRBV7-9 and TRBJ2-5; 9 nucleotides align to TRBD1. The CDR3 has 15 residues. Germline loops: CDR1 SEHNR, CDR2 FQNEAQ (reference sequence). Losses at the gene ends were 5 bases for V and 1 base for J; bases not matched to a gene: 5. In DNA form, the CDR3 reads TGTGCCAGCAGCCTACAGGGGGCGCTCCAAGAGACCCAGTACTTC. Translating gives CASSLQGALQETQYF. The full variable domain, in which reference TRBV7-9 and TRBJ2-5 provide the parts outside the CDR3, is DTGVSQNPRHKITKRGQNVTFRCDPISEHNRLYWYRQTLGQGPEFLTYFQNEAQLEKSRLLSDRFSAERPKGSFSTLEIQRTEQGDSAMYLCASSLQGALQETQYFGPGTRLLVL.

V is TRBV5-6 and J is TRBJ2-3, with TRBD2 identical over 11 bases. The CDR3 length is 16 residues. Germline V CDR1 and CDR2: SGHDT, YYEEEE. The V and J ends lost 3 bases and 3 bases, in that order; junction bases with no gene match: 6. The CDR3 loop reads CASSSLTSGGTDTQYF. The CDR3 bases are TGTGCCAGCAGCTCATTAACTAGCGGGGGAACAGATACGCAGTATTTT.

This clone was counted only a few times. The chain employs TRBV7-9 and TRBJ2-7, with a weak D call TRBD1 (6 bases). This CDR3 spans 17 amino acids. With 4 bases removed from V and 1 base from J, the gap between germline ends came to 20 bases. The germline V gene encodes CDR1 SEHNR and CDR2 FQNEAQ (reference sequence). CDR3 nucleotide sequence: TGTGCCAGCAGCTCTGGGTATGGGCAGGGGATATCCTACGAGCAGTACTTC. Translating it yields CASSSGYGQGISYEQYF.

This clone was counted a few times. The chain combines TRBV5-1 with TRBJ1-6; 8 bases agree with TRBD1. After removal of 4 bases from V and 12 bases from J, the junction contained 9 bases not matched to a gene. Germline-derived CDR1 and CDR2 are SGHRS and YFSETQ. This CDR3 region has 14 residues. Here the CDR3 reads CASSPGQAAGPLHF. CDR3 bases: TGCGCCAGCAGCCCGGGACAGGCCGCCGGACCCCTCCACTTT.